The clone carrying this T cell receptor (beta chain) was recorded at least ten times. The sample originates from a study of CD8 T cells in ankylosing spondylitis. TCRdb used MiXCR to reprocess the 5' RACE reads, holding one entry per CDR3 protein. Counted here are some 240,000 distinct CDR3 sequences, over 15% occurring once; the ten biggest clones make up around 32%. This receptor was taken from a male donor with ankylosing spondylitis or in good health (not recorded which). The specimen was blood, either unsorted or a sorted T cell fraction (not recorded which).

CDR3 sequence (DNA): TGCAGTGCTAGCGGGAGATACTCCTACGAGCAGTACTTC. It translates to CSASGRYSYEQYF. The rearrangement uses TRBV20-1 and TRBJ2-7, with D possibly being TRBD2 (6 bases). V was pared by 3 bases and J by 0 bases, with 9 bases between. The CDR3 is made up of 13 amino acids. CDR1 is DFQATT, CDR2 SNEGSKA, per germline (reference sequence).